A single sample gave rise to the 3 T cell receptor beta chains below, sequenced in a study of T cell changes during pregnancy in multiple sclerosis. The protocol was immunoSEQ multiplex PCR, while the TCRdb copy is restricted to in-frame clones and leaves out a portion. There are about 100,000 clones in the sample; almost 95% occur only once, and 2.6% lies in the top ten. The material sequenced was peripheral blood, taken in the first trimester of pregnancy. All receptors come from a female donor with multiple sclerosis, enrolled in a pregnancy study.

The chain links TRBV19 to TRBJ2-6; TRBD2 might be the D (5 bases). CDR3 length equals 17 residues. The V gene lost 6 bases and the J gene lost 0 bases, with 15 bases spanning the gap. The germline V gene encodes CDR1 LNHDA and CDR2 SQIVND (reference sequence). CDR3 nucleotides: TGTGCCAGTAGCCTGACGGGGAGCGGCTCTGGGGCCAACGTCCTGACTTTC. Amino acids: CASSLTGSGSGANVLTF.

The sample holds one count of this clone. The rearrangement uses TRBV4-3 and TRBJ1-3; D is unresolved. The CDR3 loop spans 16 amino acids. Germline CDR1 reads LGHNA; CDR2 reads YSLEER. Trimming took off 0 bases at V and 0 bases at J, with 9 bases between the two ends. The CDR3 is CASSQDHHSSGNTIYF. Written as DNA, the CDR3 is TGCGCCAGCAGCCAAGATCACCACAGCTCTGGAAACACCATATATTTT.

V usage is TRBV19 and J usage is TRBJ2-7; D not resolved. The germline CDR1 and CDR2 sequences are LNHDA and SQIVND (reference sequence). V was shortened by 1 base and J by 0 bases, with 7 bases between the two germline ends. The length of the CDR3 is 14 residues. The CDR3 coding sequence is TGTGCCAGTAGTATAGCGGAGAGCTCCTACGAGCAGTACTTC. This codes for CASSIAESSYEQYF.